Listed here is a single TCR beta chain. The antigen remains unidentified. CDR1 is MRHNA, CDR2 SNTAGT, per germline. The J segment lost 6 bases and the V segment lost 2 bases, leaving 7 bases of the junction unmatched. CDR3 length: 15 residues. This sample is part of a study of vaccination and CD4 T cells after COVID-19. The wider study: Overlapping SARS-CoV-2, HCoV-NL63, HCoV-OC43 and HCoV-229E spike peptides were used to stimulate cells. Cultures serving as controls received a peptide pool (CEFX or HIV-1 Nef) or no peptide.

Treatment defined: approximately 9-day PBMC culture with coronavirus spike peptide pools or control peptides (ViraFEST assay). TCRs were sequenced by ViraFEST after antigen-specific T cells had been expanded with peptide pools. The authors cultured a few million PBMCs per well with about 9.6 IU/ml IL-2 and 8 to 10 ug/ml peptide pools. Cultured CD4+ T cell DNA was sequenced using the Oncomine TCR Beta short-read assay. Using its own MiXCR run on the PCR reads, TCRdb lists one record per CDR3 protein. The sample contains 15,000 to 20,000 distinct CDR3 sequences, around 50% of which appear only once. The chain carries TRBV6-4 and TRBJ2-1; 7 positions agree with TRBD2. This receptor was taken from a human donor who had recovered from COVID-19. The material was CD4+ T cells from blood, cultured in vitro, obtained before SARS-CoV-2 vaccination. In DNA form, the CDR3 reads TGTGCCAGCAGTGACGGGTTAGCGGGCTCCAATGAGCAGTTCTTC. Its protein is CASSDGLAGSNEQFF.